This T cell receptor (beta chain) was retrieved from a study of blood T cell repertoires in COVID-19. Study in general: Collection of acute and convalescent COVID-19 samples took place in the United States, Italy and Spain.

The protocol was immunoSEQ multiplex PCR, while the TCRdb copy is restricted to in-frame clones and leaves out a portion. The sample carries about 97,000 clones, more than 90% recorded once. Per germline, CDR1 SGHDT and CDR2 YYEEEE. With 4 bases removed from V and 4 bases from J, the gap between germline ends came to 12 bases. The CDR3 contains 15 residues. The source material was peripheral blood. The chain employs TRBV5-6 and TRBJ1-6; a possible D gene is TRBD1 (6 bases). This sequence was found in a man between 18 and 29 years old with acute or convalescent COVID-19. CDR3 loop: CASSKPDSYNSPLHF. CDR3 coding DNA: TGTGCCAGCAGCAAGCCGGACAGTTATAATTCACCCCTCCACTTT.